A selection of T cell receptor beta chains follows, all from one sample in a study of T cell responses to AZD1222 COVID-19 vaccine. Here immunoSEQ multiplex PCR was the method, and the copy in TCRdb shows in-frame clones only, minus some. The table records some 140,000 clones, about 93% of them present only once. The sample in question was peripheral blood, obtained on day 0 of AZD1222 vaccination. The receptors come from an adult in good health. The CDR3 runs from the conserved cysteine through the conserved F or W. D genes are given only for firm matches. Rows may omit the clone size; those that give it use once, few, many or a size class.

TRBJ1-6 | once | TRBV13 | NA | TGTGCCAGCAGCCGGACTGAATCAAATTCACCCCTCCACTTT | CASSRTESNSPLHF
TRBJ1-4 | NA | TRBV9 | TRBD1 | TGTGCCAGCAGTCCCAGGGGGCGAAGCGAAAAACTGTTTTTT | CASSPRGRSEKLFF
TRBJ1-2 | once | TRBV5-4 | NA | TGTGCCAGCAGCTTGGCCAGGGATGGCTACACCTTC | CASSLARDGYTF
TRBJ1-1 | NA | TRBV6-5 | NA | TGTGCCAGCAGTCTTGGGGGTGGCCTTAGTTTCGCTTTCTTT | CASSLGGGLSFAFF
TRBJ2-7 | NA | TRBV6-5 | TRBD1 | TGTGCCAGCAGTTGGGGCCGGGACAGCGACTACGAGCAGTACTTC | CASSWGRDSDYEQYF
TRBJ1-3 | NA | TRBV15 | NA | TGTGCCACCAGCGGCCGAGCTGGAAACACCATATATTTT | CATSGRAGNTIYF
TRBJ1-2 | NA | TRBV3-1/TRBV3-2 | NA | TGTGCCAGCAGCCAGGCCGGCAGGGTCTATGGCTACACCTTC | CASSQAGRVYGYTF
TRBJ2-7 | once | TRBV5-1 | NA | TGCGCCAGCAGCTTGGATCACAACGAGCAGTACTTC | CASSLDHNEQYF
TRBJ1-2 | NA | TRBV5-4 | TRBD1 | TGTGCCAGCAGATTAGACAGGGGCGCCTATGGCTACACCTTC | CASRLDRGAYGYTF
TRBJ1-1 | NA | TRBV4-1 | TRBD1 | TGCGCCAGCAGCCAAACCCAACAGGGGGCGGTTGGGGCTTTCTTT | CASSQTQQGAVGAFF
TRBJ1-4 | NA | TRBV15 | TRBD1 | TGTGCCACCAGCAGACGGGACAGGGGTAATGAAAAACTGTTTTTT | CATSRRDRGNEKLFF
TRBJ1-2 | NA | TRBV5-1 | TRBD1 | TGCGCCAGCACCTACAGGGGTGGCTATGGCTACACCTTC | CASTYRGGYGYTF
TRBJ2-6 | NA | TRBV7-6 | NA | TGTGCCAGCAGCTCCCTCGCGTTAAGAACAGGGGCCAACGTCCTGACTTTC | CASSSLALRTGANVLTF
TRBJ1-4 | NA | TRBV6-5 | TRBD1 | TGTGCCAGCGACAGGGGAAATAATGAAAAACTGTTTTTT | CASDRGNNEKLFF
TRBJ2-7 | NA | TRBV7-6 | NA | TGTGCCAGCAGCTTAGCGCCAGGGGGGAGCTCCTACGAGCAGTACTTC | CASSLAPGGSSYEQYF
TRBJ2-3 | once | TRBV19 | NA | TGTGCCAGTAGAAGCTCTCTAGCCGGTAGCACAGATACGCAGTATTTT | CASRSSLAGSTDTQYF
TRBJ1-5 | NA | TRBV27 | NA | TGTGCCAGCAGCTGGGAGCCAAGCCAGCCCCAGCATTTT | CASSWEPSQPQHF
TRBJ1-1 | NA | TRBV19 | NA | TGTGCCAGTAGTAGTAAGTTGCTTGCCACTGAAGCTTTCTTT | CASSSKLLATEAFF
TRBJ1-2 | NA | TRBV2 | NA | TGTGCCAGCAGACCGTCGAGTGCTAACTATGGCTACACCTTC | CASRPSSANYGYTF
TRBJ2-7 | NA | TRBV11-2 | TRBD1 | TGTGCCAGCAGCCCTCAACCCGGGACAGGGGGCGAGCAGTACTTC | CASSPQPGTGGEQYF
TRBJ1-1 | NA | TRBV12-3/TRBV12-4 | NA | TGTGCCAGCAGTTTAGGGGCAGGGGCAGAAGCTTTCTTT | CASSLGAGAEAFF
TRBJ1-2 | NA | TRBV5-1 | TRBD1 | TGCGCCAGTTCGACAGGGGGCGCGAACTATGGCTACACCTTC | CASSTGGANYGYTF
TRBJ2-3 | NA | TRBV10-2 | TRBD2 | TGCGCCAGCAGCCAATCGGAGACTAGCCACACAGATACGCAGTATTTT | CASSQSETSHTDTQYF
TRBJ1-1 | NA | TRBV5-5 | NA | TGTGCCAGCAGCTTGGGGCAGGTTATGAACACTGAAGCTTTCTTT | CASSLGQVMNTEAFF
TRBJ1-2 | NA | TRBV4-1 | TRBD1 | TGCGCCAGCAGCCGATCGACAGGGAGTAACTATGGCTACACCTTC | CASSRSTGSNYGYTF
TRBJ1-2 | NA | TRBV19 | NA | TGTGCCAGTAGTTCCTCGCAGGGCTTCTATGGCTACACCTTC | CASSSSQGFYGYTF
TRBJ1-1 | NA | TRBV10-1 | NA | TGCGCCAGCAGTATTGGCGGAAACACTGAAGCTTTCTTT | CASSIGGNTEAFF
TRBJ2-3 | NA | TRBV5-1 | NA | TGCGCCAGCAGCCCTGGTTTCGGGGGTAGGACAGATACGCAGTATTTT | CASSPGFGGRTDTQYF
TRBJ2-1 | NA | TRBV19 | NA | TGTGCCAGTAGACCTTCTGCGGGGTCCTACAATGAGCAGTTCTTC | CASRPSAGSYNEQFF
TRBJ2-2 | once | TRBV29-1 | TRBD1 | TGCAGCGTTGTGGAGAACAGGGGTGGCGGGGAGCTGTTTTTT | CSVVENRGGGELFF
TRBJ2-5 | NA | TRBV20-1 | NA | TGCAGTGCTAGAGCCCTAGGGTTCCAGTACTTC | CSARALGFQYF
TRBJ2-7 | NA | TRBV20-1 | NA | TGCAGTCCCCGGGTGGCCTACGAGCAGTACTTC | CSPRVAYEQYF
TRBJ2-2 | NA | TRBV11-2 | TRBD1 | TGTGCCAGCAGCTTTACAGGGGACACCGGGGAGCTGTTTTTT | CASSFTGDTGELFF
TRBJ2-3 | NA | TRBV19 | NA | TGTGCCAGTAGTATTGACCCCGAGCGGTCCGGATACACAGATACGCAGTATTTT | CASSIDPERSGYTDTQYF
TRBJ1-5 | NA | TRBV12-3/TRBV12-4 | NA | TGTGCCAGCAGTTTAAGAGGGGATCAGCCCCAGCATTTT | CASSLRGDQPQHF
TRBJ1-5 | NA | TRBV19 | NA | TGTGCCAGTAAGACCGGACAGCTAAATAGCAATCAGCCCCAGCATTTT | CASKTGQLNSNQPQHF
TRBJ1-1 | once | TRBV6-6 | NA | TGTGCCAGCAGTTGGTCAGTGAACACTGAAGCTTTCTTT | CASSWSVNTEAFF
TRBJ1-2 | NA | TRBV20-1 | NA | TGCAGTGCTAGGGGAGGGAATGGCTACACCTTC | CSARGGNGYTF
TRBJ1-5 | NA | TRBV12-2 | NA | TGTGCAAGTCGCTTCAATGGAGGGACAGGGAACTATAGCAATCAGCCCCAGCATTTT | CASRFNGGTGNYSNQPQHF
TRBJ1-6 | NA | TRBV9 | NA | TGTGCCAGCAGCGTATACGGGACCGAAACCTATAATTCACCCCTCCACTTT | CASSVYGTETYNSPLHF
TRBJ2-7 | NA | TRBV7-9 | TRBD1 | TGTGCCAGCAGCCCCTCGACAGGGGGGAGCTCCTACGAGCAGTACTTC | CASSPSTGGSSYEQYF
TRBJ2-5 | NA | TRBV3-1/TRBV3-2 | NA | TGTGCCAGCAGCCAAGGGCCGACGGGACTCCAGGGGGAGACCCAGTACTTC | CASSQGPTGLQGETQYF
TRBJ1-4 | NA | TRBV9 | NA | TGTGCCAGCAGCCCCTCGCTTGGGGGGACTAATGAAAAACTGTTTTTT | CASSPSLGGTNEKLFF
TRBJ1-2 | NA | TRBV6-5 | TRBD1 | TGTGCCAGCAGTTGGACAGGGGAGTCTGGCTACACCTTC | CASSWTGESGYTF
TRBJ2-6 | NA | TRBV5-5 | TRBD1 | TGTGCCAGCAGCGTCAGGGGGTGGAACTCTGGGGCCAACGTCCTGACTTTC | CASSVRGWNSGANVLTF
TRBJ2-7 | NA | TRBV4-1 | NA | TGCGCCAGCAGCCAAGGCGACAGGAGGAACGAGCAGTACTTC | CASSQGDRRNEQYF
TRBJ2-3 | NA | TRBV29-1 | TRBD1 | TGCAGCGTTGGAAGGGGGCAAACAGATACGCAGTATTTT | CSVGRGQTDTQYF
TRBJ2-2 | NA | TRBV5-1 | TRBD2 | TGCGCCAGCAGCTTTTATGACCTAGCGGGGGGGAAACACGGGGAGCTGTTTTTT | CASSFYDLAGGKHGELFF
TRBJ1-2 | NA | TRBV6-6 | NA | TGTGCCAGCACTCCTAACTATGGCTACACCTTC | CASTPNYGYTF
TRBJ2-3 | once | TRBV5-6 | NA | TGTGCCAGCAGCTTGGGACTTAATACGCAGTATTTT | CASSLGLNTQYF
TRBJ1-2 | NA | TRBV3-1/TRBV3-2 | TRBD1 | TGTGCCAGCAGCCGACCAGGGGGGGGGCGAGATGGCTACACCTTC | CASSRPGGGRDGYTF
TRBJ1-4 | NA | TRBV18 | TRBD1 | TGTGCCAGCTCAACCGGGACAGCCTTGGGGTATGAAAAACTGTTTTTT | CASSTGTALGYEKLFF
TRBJ2-2 | NA | TRBV29-1 | NA | TGCAGCGTTGGGGTCGGAGACACCGGGGAGCTGTTTTTT | CSVGVGDTGELFF
TRBJ2-7 | few | TRBV4-1 | TRBD2 | TGCGCCAGCAGTCCCATTATGACTAGCGGGGATCTCTACGAGCAGTACTTC | CASSPIMTSGDLYEQYF
TRBJ1-5 | NA | TRBV27 | NA | TGTGCCAGCAGTCCGTGGATTGACGGCGGCAATCAGCCCCAGCATTTT | CASSPWIDGGNQPQHF
TRBJ1-1 | NA | TRBV6-9 | TRBD1 | TGTGCCAGCAGTTACCAAGGGACAGGGGGCACTGAAGCTTTCTTT | CASSYQGTGGTEAFF
TRBJ1-2 | NA | TRBV6-1 | TRBD1 | TGTGCCAGCAGTGAGGCAGGGGGGGGAGCTAACTATGGCTACACCTTC | CASSEAGGGANYGYTF